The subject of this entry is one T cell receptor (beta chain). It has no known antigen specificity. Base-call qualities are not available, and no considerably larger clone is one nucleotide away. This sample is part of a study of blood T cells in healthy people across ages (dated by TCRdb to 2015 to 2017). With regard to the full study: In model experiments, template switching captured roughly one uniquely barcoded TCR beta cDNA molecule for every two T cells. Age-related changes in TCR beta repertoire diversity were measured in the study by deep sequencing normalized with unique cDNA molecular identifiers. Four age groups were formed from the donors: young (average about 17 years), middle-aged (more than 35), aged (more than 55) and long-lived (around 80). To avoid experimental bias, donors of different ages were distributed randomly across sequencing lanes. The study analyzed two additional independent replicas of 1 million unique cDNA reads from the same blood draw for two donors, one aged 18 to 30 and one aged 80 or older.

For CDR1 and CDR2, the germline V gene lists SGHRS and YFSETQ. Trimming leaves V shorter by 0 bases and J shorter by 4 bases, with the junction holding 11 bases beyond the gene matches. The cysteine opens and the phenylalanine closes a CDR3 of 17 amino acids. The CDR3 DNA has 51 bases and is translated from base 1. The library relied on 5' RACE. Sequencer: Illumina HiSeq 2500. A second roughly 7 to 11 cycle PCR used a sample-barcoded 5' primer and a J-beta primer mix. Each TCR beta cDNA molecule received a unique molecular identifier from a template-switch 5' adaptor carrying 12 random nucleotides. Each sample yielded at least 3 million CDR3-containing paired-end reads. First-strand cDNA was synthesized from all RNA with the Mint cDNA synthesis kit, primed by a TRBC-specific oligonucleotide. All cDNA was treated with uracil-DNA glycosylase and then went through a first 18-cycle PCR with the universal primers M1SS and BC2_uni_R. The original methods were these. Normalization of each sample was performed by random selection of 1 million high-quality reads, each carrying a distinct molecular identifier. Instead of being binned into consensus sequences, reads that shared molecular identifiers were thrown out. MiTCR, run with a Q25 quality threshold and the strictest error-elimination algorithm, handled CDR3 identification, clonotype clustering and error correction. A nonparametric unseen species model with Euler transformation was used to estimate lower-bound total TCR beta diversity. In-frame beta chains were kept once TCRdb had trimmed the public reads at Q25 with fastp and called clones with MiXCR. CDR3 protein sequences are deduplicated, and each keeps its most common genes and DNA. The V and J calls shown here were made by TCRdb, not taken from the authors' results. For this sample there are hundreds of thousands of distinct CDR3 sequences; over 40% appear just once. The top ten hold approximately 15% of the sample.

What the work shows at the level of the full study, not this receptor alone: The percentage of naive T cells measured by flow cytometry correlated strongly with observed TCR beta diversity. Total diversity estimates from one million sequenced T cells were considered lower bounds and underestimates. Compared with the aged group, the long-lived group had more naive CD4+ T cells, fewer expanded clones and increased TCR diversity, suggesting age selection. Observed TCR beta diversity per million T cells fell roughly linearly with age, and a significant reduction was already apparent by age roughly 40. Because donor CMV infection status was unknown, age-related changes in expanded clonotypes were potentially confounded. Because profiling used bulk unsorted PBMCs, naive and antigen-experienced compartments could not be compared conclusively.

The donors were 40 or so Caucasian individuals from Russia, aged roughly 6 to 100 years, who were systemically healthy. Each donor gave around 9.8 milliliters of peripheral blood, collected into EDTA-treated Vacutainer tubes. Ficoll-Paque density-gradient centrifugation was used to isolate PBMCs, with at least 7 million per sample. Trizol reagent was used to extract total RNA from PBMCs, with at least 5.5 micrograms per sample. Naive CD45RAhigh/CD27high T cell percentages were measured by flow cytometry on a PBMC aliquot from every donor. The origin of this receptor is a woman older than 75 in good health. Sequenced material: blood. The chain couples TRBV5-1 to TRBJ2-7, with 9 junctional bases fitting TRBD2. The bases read TGCGCCAGCAGCTTGGGGGGACTAGCTTCAACACAATACGAGCAGTACTTC. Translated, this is CASSLGGLASTQYEQYF.